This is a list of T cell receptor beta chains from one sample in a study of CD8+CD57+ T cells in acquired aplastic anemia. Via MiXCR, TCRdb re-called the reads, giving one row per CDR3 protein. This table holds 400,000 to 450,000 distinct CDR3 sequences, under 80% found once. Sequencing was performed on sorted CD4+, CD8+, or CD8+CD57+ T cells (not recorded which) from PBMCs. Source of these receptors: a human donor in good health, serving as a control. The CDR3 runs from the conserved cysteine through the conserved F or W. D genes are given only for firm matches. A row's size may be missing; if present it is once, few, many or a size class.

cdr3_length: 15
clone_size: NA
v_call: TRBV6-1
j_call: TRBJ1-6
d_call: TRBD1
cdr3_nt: TGTGCCAGCAGTATCGACAGGGGAAATAATTCACCCCTCCACTTT
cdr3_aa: CASSIDRGNNSPLHF

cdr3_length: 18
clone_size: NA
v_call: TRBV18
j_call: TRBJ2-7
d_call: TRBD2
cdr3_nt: TGTGCCAGCTCACCTTTCACTACTAGCGGGGTCGCCATAGGTGAGCAGTACTTC
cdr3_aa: CASSPFTTSGVAIGEQYF

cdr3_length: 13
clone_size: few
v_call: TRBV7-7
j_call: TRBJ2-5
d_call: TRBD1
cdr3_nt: TGTGCCAGCAGCACGACAGGGGGAGAGACCCAGTACTTC
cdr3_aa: CASSTTGGETQYF

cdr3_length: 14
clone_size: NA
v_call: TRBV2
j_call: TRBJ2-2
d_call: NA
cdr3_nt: TGTGCCAGCAGTGAATTACAGAACACCGGGGAGCTGTTTTTT
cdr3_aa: CASSELQNTGELFF

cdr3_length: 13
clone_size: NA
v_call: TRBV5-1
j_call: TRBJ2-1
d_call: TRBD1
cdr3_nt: TGCGCCAGCAGCCTTGACAGGGGCGGAGATCTGTTCTTC
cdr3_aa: CASSLDRGGDLFF

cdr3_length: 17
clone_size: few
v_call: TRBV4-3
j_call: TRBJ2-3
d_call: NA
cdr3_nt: TGCGCCAGCAGTCAAAGGGCAGGATGGGGACGCGCAGATACGCAGTATTTT
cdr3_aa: CASSQRAGWGRADTQYF

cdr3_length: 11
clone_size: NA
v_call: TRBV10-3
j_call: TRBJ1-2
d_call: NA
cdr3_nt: TGTGCCATCAGTGAAGAAGGGGGCTACACCTTC
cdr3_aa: CAISEEGGYTF

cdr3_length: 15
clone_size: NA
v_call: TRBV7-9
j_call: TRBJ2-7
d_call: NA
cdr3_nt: TGTGCCAGCAGCTTCGGGACTCTGGGGGGCTACGAGCAGTACTTC
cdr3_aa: CASSFGTLGGYEQYF

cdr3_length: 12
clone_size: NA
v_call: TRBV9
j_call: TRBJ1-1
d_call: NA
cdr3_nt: TGTGCCAGCAGTCACTCGGGGGTTCTCGCTTTCTTT
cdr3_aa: CASSHSGVLAFF

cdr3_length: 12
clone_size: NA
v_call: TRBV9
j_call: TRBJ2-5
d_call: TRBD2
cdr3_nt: TGTGCCACCAGCGGTGATCCCGGGAGGGGCAACTTC
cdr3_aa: CATSGDPGRGNF

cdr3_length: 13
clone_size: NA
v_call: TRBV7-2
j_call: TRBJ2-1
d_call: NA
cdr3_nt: TGTGCCAGCAGCCCCGGGACGCGGAATGAGCAGTTCTTC
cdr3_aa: CASSPGTRNEQFF

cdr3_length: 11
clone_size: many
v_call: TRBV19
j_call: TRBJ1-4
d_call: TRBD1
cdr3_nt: TGTGCCAGTAGTCCCGGGACAGCACTGTTTTTT
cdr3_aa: CASSPGTALFF

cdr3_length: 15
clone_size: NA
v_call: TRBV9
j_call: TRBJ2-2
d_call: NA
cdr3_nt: TGTGCCAGCAGCCGCCAAGGTGGCATCGCCGCGGTCTTGTTTTTT
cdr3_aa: CASSRQGGIAAVLFF

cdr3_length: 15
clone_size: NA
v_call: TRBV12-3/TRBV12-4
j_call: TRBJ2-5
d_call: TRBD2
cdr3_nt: TGTGCCAGCAGTTTTGGGCTAGCGGGGAGGGAGACCCAGTACTTC
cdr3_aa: CASSFGLAGRETQYF

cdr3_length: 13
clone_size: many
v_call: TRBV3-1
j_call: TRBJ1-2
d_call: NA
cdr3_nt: TGTGCCAGCAGCCCGAGGGGGTACTATGGCTACACCTTC
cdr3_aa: CASSPRGYYGYTF

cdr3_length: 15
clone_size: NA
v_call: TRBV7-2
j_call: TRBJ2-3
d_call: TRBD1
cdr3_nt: TGTGCCAGCAGCTTGCAGGGGGTTACCACAGATACGCAGTATTTT
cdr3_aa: CASSLQGVTTDTQYF

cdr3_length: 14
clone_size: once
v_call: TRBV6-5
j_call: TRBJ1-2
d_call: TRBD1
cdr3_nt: TGTGCCAACAACCCGCGACAGGGGGCGAATGGCTACACCTTC
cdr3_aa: CANNPRQGANGYTF

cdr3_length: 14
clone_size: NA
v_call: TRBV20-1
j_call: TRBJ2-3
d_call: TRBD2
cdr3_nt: TGCAGTGCTAGAGTGGGGGGGATCACAGATACGCAGTATTTT
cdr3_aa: CSARVGGITDTQYF

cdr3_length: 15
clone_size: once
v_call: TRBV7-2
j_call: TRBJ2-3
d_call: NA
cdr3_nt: TGTGCCAGCAGCTTAGGGCGTCCAGGGACTGGGGCCAACTATTTT
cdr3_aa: CASSLGRPGTGANYF

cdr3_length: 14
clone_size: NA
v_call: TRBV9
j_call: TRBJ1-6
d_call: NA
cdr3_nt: TGTGCCAGCAGCCCCGACAGGATGCCTTCACCCGTCCACTTT
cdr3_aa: CASSPDRMPSPVHF

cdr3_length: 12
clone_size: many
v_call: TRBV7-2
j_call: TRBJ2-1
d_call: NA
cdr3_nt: TGTGCCAGCAGCTTAACGGGTAATGAGCAGTTCTTC
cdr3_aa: CASSLTGNEQFF

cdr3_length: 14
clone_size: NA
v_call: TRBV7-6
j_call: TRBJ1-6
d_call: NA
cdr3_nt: TGCGCCAGCAGCTTGGCTACAGCGAATACACCACTCCACTTT
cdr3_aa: CASSLATANTPLHF

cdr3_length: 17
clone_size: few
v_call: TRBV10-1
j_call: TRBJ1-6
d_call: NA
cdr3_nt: TGCGCCAGCAGTGAGGGCAGCTTGGACAGCCTGAATTCACCCCTCCACTTT
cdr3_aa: CASSEGSLDSLNSPLHF

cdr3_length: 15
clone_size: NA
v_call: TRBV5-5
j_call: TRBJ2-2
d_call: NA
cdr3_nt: TGCGCCAGCAGCCAGAAAGAGAGTATCACCGGGGAGCTGTTTTTT
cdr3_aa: CASSQKESITGELFF

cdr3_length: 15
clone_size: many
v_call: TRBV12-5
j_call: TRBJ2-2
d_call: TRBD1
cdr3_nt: TGTGCTAGTGGTGCGGGACAGGGGGACACCGGGGAGCTGTTTTTT
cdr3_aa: CASGAGQGDTGELFF

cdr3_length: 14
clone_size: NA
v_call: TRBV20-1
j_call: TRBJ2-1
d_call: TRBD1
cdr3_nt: TGCAGTGTTCGGGACAGCCGCTCCATAGCCCCGCAGTTCTTC
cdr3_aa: CSVRDSRSIAPQFF

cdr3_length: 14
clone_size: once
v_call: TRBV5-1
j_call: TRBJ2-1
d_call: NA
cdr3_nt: TGCGCCAGCAGCTTGGACGGCAGCGGTGCTGAGCAGTTCTTC
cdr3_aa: CASSLDGSGAEQFF

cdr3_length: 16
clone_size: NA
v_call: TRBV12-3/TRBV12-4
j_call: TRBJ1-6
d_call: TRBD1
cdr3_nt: TGTGCCAGCCTTAGGGGACAGGGGGCGCAAAGTTCACCCCTCCACTTT
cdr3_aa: CASLRGQGAQSSPLHF

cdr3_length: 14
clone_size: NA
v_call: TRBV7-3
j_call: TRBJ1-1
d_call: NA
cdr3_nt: TGTGCTAGCAGCTTAAATGGGATAGCGACTGAGGCTTTCTTT
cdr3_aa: CASSLNGIATEAFF

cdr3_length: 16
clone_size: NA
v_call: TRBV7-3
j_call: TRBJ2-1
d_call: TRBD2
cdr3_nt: TGTGCCAGCAGAACGACTAGCGGGGGAGATTACAATGAGCAGTTCTTC
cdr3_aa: CASRTTSGGDYNEQFF

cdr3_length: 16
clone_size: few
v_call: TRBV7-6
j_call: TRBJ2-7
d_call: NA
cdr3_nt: TGTGCCAGCAGCTTAGAATCGGGGGTTACCCCCTACGAGCAGTACTTC
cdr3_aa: CASSLESGVTPYEQYF

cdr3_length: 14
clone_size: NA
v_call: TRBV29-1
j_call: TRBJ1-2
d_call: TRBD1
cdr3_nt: TGCAGCGCCGACAGGGTTTTCGGAAACTATGGCTACACCTTC
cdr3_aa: CSADRVFGNYGYTF

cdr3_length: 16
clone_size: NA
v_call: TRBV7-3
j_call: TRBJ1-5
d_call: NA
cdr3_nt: TGTGCCAGCAGCTTCGAGCCGGCACGGGGCAATCAGCCCCAGCATTTT
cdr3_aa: CASSFEPARGNQPQHF

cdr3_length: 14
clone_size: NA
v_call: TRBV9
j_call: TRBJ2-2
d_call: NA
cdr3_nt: TGCGCCAGCAGCGTGGCTGGCGTCACAGAGGCGCAGTTTTTT
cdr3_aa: CASSVAGVTEAQFF

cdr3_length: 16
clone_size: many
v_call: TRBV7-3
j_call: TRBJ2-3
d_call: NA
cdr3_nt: TGTGCCAGCAGCTTGACCGTGGCCGGGGCTCGGGATACGCAGTATTTT
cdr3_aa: CASSLTVAGARDTQYF

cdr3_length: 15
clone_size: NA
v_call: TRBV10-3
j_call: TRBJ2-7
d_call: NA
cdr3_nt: TGTGCCAGCAGTTACTCGACAGCCCAGGGCTACGAGCAGTACTTC
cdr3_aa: CASSYSTAQGYEQYF

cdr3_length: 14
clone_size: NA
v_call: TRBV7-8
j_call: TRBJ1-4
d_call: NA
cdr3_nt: TGTGCCAGCAGCCCTACACGGATGGTTGAAAGACTGTTTTTT
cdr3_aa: CASSPTRMVERLFF

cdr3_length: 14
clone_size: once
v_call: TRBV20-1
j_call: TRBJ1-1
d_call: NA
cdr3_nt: TGCAGCGTTGAATTGTCAGGGAACGAGGGTGAGGCTTTCTTT
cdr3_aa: CSVELSGNEGEAFF

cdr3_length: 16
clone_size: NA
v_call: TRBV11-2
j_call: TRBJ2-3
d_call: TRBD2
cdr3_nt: TGTGCCAGCAGCCTCGCGGTTGGTTGGCGGGGGGATACACAGTATTTT
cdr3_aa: CASSLAVGWRGDTQYF

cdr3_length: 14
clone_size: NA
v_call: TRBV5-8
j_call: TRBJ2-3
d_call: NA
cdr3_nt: TGTGCCAGCAGCTTGTCTCCCGGCACAGATACGCAGTATTTT
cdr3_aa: CASSLSPGTDTQYF

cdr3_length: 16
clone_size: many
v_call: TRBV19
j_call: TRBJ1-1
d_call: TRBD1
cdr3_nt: TGTGCCAGTAGTATAGATTCGACAGGGTTGAACACTGAAGCTTTCTTT
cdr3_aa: CASSIDSTGLNTEAFF

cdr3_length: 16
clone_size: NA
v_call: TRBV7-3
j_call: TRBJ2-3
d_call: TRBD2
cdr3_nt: TGTGCCAGCAGCTTAATTAGCGGGGGGGTTACATATACGCAGTATTTT
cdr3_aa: CASSLISGGVTYTQYF

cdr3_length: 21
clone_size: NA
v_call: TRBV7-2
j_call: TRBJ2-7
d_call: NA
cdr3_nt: NA
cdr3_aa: CASSFYICSADGLAEPYKQYF

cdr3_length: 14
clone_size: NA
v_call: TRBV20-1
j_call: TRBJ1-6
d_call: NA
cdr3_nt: TGCAGTGCTAAGACCGGGAACTATAATTCACCCCTCCACTTT
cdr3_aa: CSAKTGNYNSPLHF

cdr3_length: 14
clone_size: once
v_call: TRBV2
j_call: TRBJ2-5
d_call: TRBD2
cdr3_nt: TGTGCGATCAGACCCGGGGGGGCTGTAGATACGCAGTACTTT
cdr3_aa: CAIRPGGAVDTQYF

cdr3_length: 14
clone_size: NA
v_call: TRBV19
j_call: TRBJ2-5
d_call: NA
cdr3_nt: TGTGCCAGTACTCACGACAGGTCGGGGGAGACCCGGTACTTC
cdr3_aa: CASTHDRSGETRYF

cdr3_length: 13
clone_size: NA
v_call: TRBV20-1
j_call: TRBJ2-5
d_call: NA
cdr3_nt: TGCAGTGCTCTGCGGATCCTCTGTTGGACCCAGTACTTC
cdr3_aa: CSALRILCWTQYF

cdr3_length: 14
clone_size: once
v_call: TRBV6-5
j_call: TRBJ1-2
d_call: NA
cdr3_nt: TGTGCCAGCAAGGAGTCGACAGACACCTATGGCTACACCTTC
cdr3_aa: CASKESTDTYGYTF

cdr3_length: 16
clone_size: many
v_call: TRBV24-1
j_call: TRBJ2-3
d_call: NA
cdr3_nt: TGTGCCACCAGTGATTTGACAGCTGCGTCCACAGATACGCAGTATTTT
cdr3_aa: CATSDLTAASTDTQYF

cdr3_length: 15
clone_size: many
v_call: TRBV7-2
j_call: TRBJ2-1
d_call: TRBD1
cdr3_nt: TGTGCCATTAAAGAACAGGGGGTATCCTACAATGAGCAGTTCTTC
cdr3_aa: CAIKEQGVSYNEQFF

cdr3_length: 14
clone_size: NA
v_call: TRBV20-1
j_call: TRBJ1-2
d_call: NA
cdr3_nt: TGCAGTGCTAGAGCGAGGACAGAGAGAGATGGCTACACCTTC
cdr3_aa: CSARARTERDGYTF

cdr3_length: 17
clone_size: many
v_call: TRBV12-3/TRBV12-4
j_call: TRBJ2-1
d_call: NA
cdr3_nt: TGTGCCAGCAGTTTGCAAGGGGGGGGCCGCACCTACAATGAGCAGTTCTTC
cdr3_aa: CASSLQGGGRTYNEQFF